This T cell receptor beta chain was obtained from a study of yellow fever vaccine responses in identical twins. TCRdb re-called the RT-PCR reads through MiXCR, storing one row per CDR3 protein. The sample consists of 20,000 or so distinct CDR3 sequences, roughly 70% of them appearing once. CDR1 SGHNT and CDR2 YENEEA come from the germline V gene. The junction had 7 bases not matched to a gene; V was cut back by 4 bases and J by 2 bases. This CDR3 is 15 amino acids long. This material consisted of T cells from blood (PBMCs), unsorted or a sorted subset (not recorded which), taken before or after yellow fever vaccination (not recorded which). The gene calls are TRBV11-3 and TRBJ2-5; 7 nucleotides match TRBD2. This TCR came from a woman between 18 and 29 years old who received the yellow fever vaccine. CDR3 sequence: CASSYGTTVQETQYF. In DNA, the CDR3 is TGTGCCAGCAGCTATGGGACTACCGTACAAGAGACCCAGTACTTC.